This T cell receptor (beta chain) stems from a study of OX40 agonist ivuxolimab in advanced cancers. Study at large: Of mixed ages from about 20 to 85 and averaging about 56 years, the group was roughly 83% male.

The data were produced by immunoSEQ multiplex PCR, yet TCRdb's version contains in-frame clones alone and is incomplete. The repertoire holds under 45,000 clones, with roughly 80% as singletons. Autoimmune disease history or systemic immunosuppression meant exclusion. Baseline, cycle 4 day 1, and cycle 7 day 1 were the blood sampling points. The study, taken as a whole, reports: The study observed clonal expansion of CD4+ and CD8+ blood T cells by week 6 at 0.1 to 3.0 mg/kg.

The junction had 13 bases not matched to a gene; V was cut back by 7 bases and J by 8 bases. The CDR3 has 16 residues. CDR1 and CDR2 from the germline V gene are MNHEY and SMNVEV (reference sequence). Comment on this clone: Its specificity is not known.

The sequence was collected from an adult with an advanced solid tumor such as melanoma, head and neck, liver or kidney cancer. The V and J genes are TRBV27 and TRBJ2-2, with 10 bases that match TRBD1. The material was CD4+ or CD8+ T cells sorted from blood, obtained in a trial of the OX40 agonist ivuxolimab. The CDR3 nucleotides are TGTGCCAGCAACGAATTCGGGACAGGGGCCTTTGGGGAGCTGTTTTTT. It translates to CASNEFGTGAFGELFF.